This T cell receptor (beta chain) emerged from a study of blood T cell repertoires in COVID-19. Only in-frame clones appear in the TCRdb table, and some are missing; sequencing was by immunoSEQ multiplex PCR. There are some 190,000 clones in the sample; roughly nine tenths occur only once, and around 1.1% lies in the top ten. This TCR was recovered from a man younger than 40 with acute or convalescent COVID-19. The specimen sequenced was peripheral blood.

Here the CDR3 DNA reads TGTGCCAGCAGCTCCCGGGTGGTTGCGGGAGGGCCGTTGGAGACCCAGTACTTC. It codes for CASSSRVVAGGPLETQYF. This chain uses TRBV11-2 with TRBJ2-5; 9 bases fit TRBD2. CDR3 length: 18 amino acids. Germline V gene lookup returns CDR1 SGHAT and CDR2 FQNNGV. Losses at the gene ends were 4 bases for V and 5 bases for J; bases not matched to a gene: 17.